The text below deals with one T cell receptor beta chain. Its target is unknown. V lost 7 bases to trimming and J lost 2 bases; unmatched junction nucleotides: 7. Germline CDR1 LNHDA, CDR2 SQIVND (reference sequence). This CDR3 has 15 residues. Unrecorded immune exposure was likely among donors, who were nominally healthy when sampled. The study ran its PCR with 60 Vbeta and 13 Jbeta primers. The table came from immunoSEQ multiplex PCR; TCRdb's copy has only in-frame clones and leaves some out. The profile covers 130,000 to 150,000 clones, with 70% to 80% appearing a single time and 4.5% to 6% taken by the ten largest. This sample was included in a study of cytomegalovirus exposure and HLA in healthy donors. General study findings and limits: Researchers catalogued over 150 TCR beta chains as cytomegalovirus-associated. TCR beta chains associated with HLA were, in a later analysis, more clonally expanded than equally common others. Most TCR sequences were uncommon, yet certain public TCRs appeared in many donors.

The source of this sequence is a woman in her 50s in good health and CMV-seronegative. The sample comprised PBMCs. This chain connects TRBV19 to TRBJ1-5; 8 bases are a match to TRBD1. CDR3 loop: CASTPTGEGNQPQHF. CDR3 bases: TGTGCCAGTACCCCGACAGGGGAAGGCAATCAGCCCCAGCATTTT.